The source of this T cell receptor beta chain is a study of T-cell reconstitution after alpha-beta-depleted transplantation in children. Whole-study findings and limits: There were reportedly several hundred expanded graft clones from which alpha-beta T cells came about two months after transplant. By one year post-transplant, T-cell counts and diversity largely arose from T cells that were newly produced. High day-60 TCRbeta diversity in some patients came from surviving recipient T cells and thymic progenitors.

A word on this clonotype: The antigen remains unidentified.

Unique molecular identifiers were used to barcode this TCRbeta library. TCRdb re-derived calls from the PCR reads in MiXCR, one entry per CDR3 protein. The table lists approximately 350,000 distinct CDR3 sequences, 15% to 20% of them singletons, with around two fifths in the top ten. The CDR3 extends over 16 amino acids. Germline V CDR1 and CDR2: LNHNV, YYDKDF (reference sequence). V gave up 4 bases and J gave up 4 bases, with 19 bases separating them. The TCR originated in a male patient between 2 and 10 years old who had a stem cell transplant for acute lymphoblastic leukemia, so the T cells may come from the graft donor. V gene TRBV15 combines with J gene TRBJ1-1; D is uncertain. This material consisted of PBMCs, mostly from graft donor cells, taken 360 days after TCRalphabeta/CD19-depleted stem cell transplant. Here the CDR3 DNA reads TGTGCCACCAGCATGAGAGGAAGAGTTTACGGCACTGAAGCTTTCTTT. Amino acid sequence: CATSMRGRVYGTEAFF.